This TCR delta chain was recovered during a study of gamma-delta chains in newborns, infants, children (dated by TCRdb to about 2019). About the investigation overall: According to the study title, microbial exposure causes polyclonal expansion of innate gammadelta T cells right after birth. The study examined the way microbial exposure affected innate gammadelta T cell populations in human newborns right after birth.

Sequencer: Illumina MiSeq. TCRdb called clones from the public reads with CATT, and repeated DNA sequences were later combined into one row. Counted in this sample were roughly 3,400 delta-chain clones; roughly 1.4% of them appeared once. The biggest ten clones account for over 20% of the sample. The CDR3 runs 16 amino acids, cysteine and phenylalanine included. Only CDR3 DNA is held: 48 bases, read in frame from base 1. Trimming removed 1 base from V and 0 bases from J; the gene matches leave 3 bases unexplained. CDR1 TVYSNPD and CDR2 GDNSRS are derived from the germline V gene (reference sequence). About this clone itself: Its antigen target is currently unknown. TCRdb's protein, taken from a much larger clone, differs from this DNA's translation at residue 5, likely owing to a read error; the protein displayed comes from the DNA.

Specimen: blood. The clonotype originates from a child who was a newborn, infant or young child, either healthy, febrile or measles-vaccinated (not recorded which). The chain links TRDV3 with TRDJ3, and 7 bases in between align with TRDD3. The sequence in DNA is TGTGCCTTTACTCGGGGATACTCCTGGGACACCCGACAGATGTTTTTC. This gives the protein CAFTRGYSWDTRQMFF.